This T cell receptor beta chain was documented in a study of control samples from healthy donors and cancer patients. CDR3 length: 14 residues. The germline V and J ends were trimmed by 4 bases and 1 base, with 9 bases remaining between them. Germline-derived CDR1 and CDR2 are MGHRA and YSYEKL. Sequenced by immunoSEQ multiplex PCR; TCRdb stores in-frame clones only, minus some. Here the sample spans 40,000 to 60,000 clones, roughly 90% being singletons. The sequencing input was PBMCs. The sequence was obtained from a man aged 50 to 60 with head and neck cancer. The chain carries TRBV4-1 and TRBJ2-3; D may be TRBD1 (5 bases). CDR3 DNA: TGCGCCAGCAGCCTCGGCAGGGGCACAGATACGCAGTATTTT. It is translated as CASSLGRGTDTQYF.